The next 18 T cell receptor beta chains were all read from a single sample in a study of technical replicates of blood from several donors. Only in-frame clones appear in the TCRdb table, and some are missing; sequencing was by immunoSEQ multiplex PCR. The sample lists 80,000 or so clones; under 99% were seen once. What was sequenced was T cells isolated from PBMCs. These TCRs come from a human donor in good health.

The rearrangement joins TRBV15 to TRBJ2-1; TRBD2 aligns across 8 bases. From germline, CDR1 is LNHNV and CDR2 YYDKDF (reference sequence). The V segment lost 1 base and the J segment 8 bases; nucleotides outside the gene matches: 4. This CDR3 spans 14 amino acids. The chain's CDR3 is CATSRVAGGDEQFF. The CDR3 nucleotides are TGTGCCACCAGCAGAGTTGCGGGAGGCGATGAGCAGTTCTTC.

The chain carries TRBV4-3 and TRBJ1-1; maybe TRBD1 (5 bases). The germline V gene encodes CDR1 LGHNA and CDR2 YSLEER. This CDR3 has 14 amino acids. V lost 3 bases and J lost 5, with 13 bases in between. The CDR3 reads CASSHPTEATEAFF. As DNA, the CDR3 is TGCGCCAGCAGCCATCCGACAGAGGCTACTGAAGCTTTCTTT.

The chain carries TRBV4-2 and TRBJ1-2; TRBD1 aligns across 9 bases. Trimming cost V 0 bases and J 4 bases; bases outside gene matches: 9. The CDR3 consists of 17 residues. Germline V gene lookup returns CDR1 LGHNA and CDR2 YNFKEQ. The CDR3 DNA sequence: TGTGCCAGCAGCCAAGACACGGGACAGGGTGCTATCTATGGCTACACCTTC. Its translation is CASSQDTGQGAIYGYTF.

The rearrangement uses TRBV7-2 and TRBJ1-1; unclear D gene. CDR1 is SGHTA and CDR2 is FQGNSA in the germline V gene. The V and J ends lost 5 bases and 3 bases respectively, with 13 bases between them. This CDR3 is 14 amino acids long. The CDR3, as DNA: TGTGCCAGCAGCCTGGTTGAAGCCGACACTGAAGCTTTCTTT. Translated: CASSLVEADTEAFF.

The V call is TRBV19, the J call TRBJ1-5; weak D call: TRBD1 (5 bases). The CDR3 is 13 residues long. With 5 bases removed from V and 5 bases from J, the gap between germline ends came to 10 bases. CDR1 and CDR2 from the germline V gene are LNHDA and SQIVND (reference sequence). The CDR3 DNA follows: TGTGCCAGTAGTCCGCAGGGTTATCAGCCCCAGCATTTT. Translating gives CASSPQGYQPQHF.

This clone appeared once. The V call is TRBV4-3, the J call TRBJ2-5; D is possibly TRBD1 (5 bases). From germline, CDR1 is LGHNA and CDR2 YSLEER. The CDR3 is made up of 13 amino acids. Deletions cut 1 base from V and 3 bases from J, with 6 bases between. The CDR3 loop reads CASSQAGKETQYF. CDR3 bases: TGCGCCAGCAGCCAAGCAGGGAAAGAGACCCAGTACTTC.

This sequence joins TRBV29-1 and TRBJ2-3; D perhaps matches TRBD2 (6 bases). The V end was cut by 6 bases, the J end by 2 bases, with 15 bases between. This CDR3 contains 14 residues. Germline V gene sequence: CDR1 SQVTM, CDR2 ANQGSEA. CDR3 amino acids: CSVEGAPSTDTQYF. DNA of the CDR3: TGCAGCGTGGAGGGAGCTCCTTCCACAGATACGCAGTATTTT.

This clone appeared once. The chain couples TRBV19 to TRBJ1-1, with no clear D. V dropped 7 bases and J dropped 1 base, with 16 bases sitting between them. Per the germline V gene, CDR1 is LNHDA and CDR2 is SQIVND (reference sequence). The CDR3 extends over 15 amino acids. The CDR3 nucleotides are TGTGCCAGTACCATAGGAAGGGAGGGGAACACTGAAGCTTTCTTT. Translated, it gives CASTIGREGNTEAFF.

The chain uses TRBV14 and TRBJ2-2, with 9 bases identical to TRBD1. This CDR3 contains 16 residues. Germline assignment: CDR1 SGHDN and CDR2 FVKESK. Trimming cost V 3 bases and J 4 bases; bases outside gene matches: 6. CDR3 nucleotides: TGTGCCAGCAGCCACGGGGGACAGGGAGCCACCGGGGAGCTGTTTTTT. The encoded protein is CASSHGGQGATGELFF.

The chain combines TRBV4-1 with TRBJ1-2; the D gene is possibly TRBD1 (5 bases). The germline gives CDR1 MGHRA, CDR2 YSYEKL. Deletions cut 4 bases from V and 1 base from J, with 7 bases between. The CDR3 consists of 13 residues. The CDR3 nucleotides are TGCGCCAGCAGCCCGACAGTTAACTATGGCTACACCTTC. The encoded protein is CASSPTVNYGYTF.

The genes are TRBV19 and TRBJ1-5, with 7 bases fitting TRBD1. The CDR3 length is 14 residues. Germline assignment: CDR1 LNHDA and CDR2 SQIVND (reference sequence). The V and J ends lost 10 bases and 2 bases, in that order; junction bases with no gene match: 8. The CDR3: CATSGDSGNQPQHF. CDR3 DNA: TGTGCCACCTCGGGGGACAGTGGCAATCAGCCCCAGCATTTT. Full variable domain (rest looked up from reference TRBV19 and TRBJ1-5): DGGITQSPKYLFRKEGQNVTLSCEQNLNHDAMYWYRQDPGQGLRLIYYSQIVNDFQKGDIAEGYSVSREKKESFPLTVTSAQKNPTAFYLCATSGDSGNQPQHFGDGTRLSIL.

The chain recombines TRBV5-4 with TRBJ2-5, with a possible D match to TRBD2 (6 bases). The CDR3 contains 15 residues. Trimming cost V 5 bases and J 2 bases, with 16 bases left between them. Germline assignment: CDR1 SGHNT and CDR2 YYREEE (reference sequence). The CDR3 DNA follows: TGTGCCAGCAGTCGAATGCTCGGGGGTCAAGAGACCCAGTACTTC. It yields the protein CASSRMLGGQETQYF.

Written as DNA, the CDR3 is TGCAGCGTTGAGGGGGGGGGTGATGGAAACACCATATATTTT. Its translation: CSVEGGGDGNTIYF. The V gene is TRBV29-1, the J gene TRBJ1-3; tentative D call: TRBD1 (5 bases). The ends were cut back, 3 bases at V and 3 bases at J, with 12 bases in the middle. Germline V gene lookup returns CDR1 SQVTM and CDR2 ANQGSEA. The CDR3 extends over 14 amino acids. Based on the CDR3 plus reference TRBV29-1 and TRBJ1-3, the full variable domain is SAVISQKPSRDICQRGTSLTIQCQVDSQVTMMFWYRQQPGQSLTLIATANQGSEATYESGFVIDKFPISRPNLTFSTLTVSNMSPEDSSIYLCSVEGGGDGNTIYFGEGSWLTVV.

The chain joins TRBV5-1 to TRBJ2-1, with 11 bases fitting TRBD2. V was clipped by 4 bases and J by 6 bases; unmatched bases: 6. CDR3 length equals 15 residues. Germline assignment: CDR1 SGHRS and CDR2 YFSETQ. The CDR3 protein is CASSPEGLAANEQFF. CDR3 nucleotide sequence: TGCGCCAGCAGCCCCGAGGGACTAGCGGCCAATGAGCAGTTCTTC.

The rearrangement uses TRBV4-2 and TRBJ2-5; perhaps TRBD2 as D (5 bases). V was trimmed by 1 base and J by 3 bases, leaving 9 bases between them. In germline, CDR1 is LGHNA, CDR2 YNFKEQ. This CDR3 region has 14 residues. DNA of the CDR3: TGTGCCAGCAGCCAAGGGCTAGCTGAAGAGACCCAGTACTTC. Translating gives CASSQGLAEETQYF.

For the CDR3, the DNA is TGTGCCAGTAGTATGACTAGCGGGAGGGCCGGGGTCACAGATACGCAGTATTTT. Protein: CASSMTSGRAGVTDTQYF. The chain links TRBV19 to TRBJ2-3; TRBD2 matches 14 bases. The CDR3 consists of 18 residues. With V trimmed by 3 bases and J by 2 bases, 7 bases remained unmatched. Germline V gene data show CDR1 as LNHDA and CDR2 as SQIVND (reference sequence).

Only a few counts were recorded for this clone. V is TRBV6-5 and J is TRBJ2-1; 9 nucleotides line up with TRBD2. The CDR3 runs 15 residues. CDR1 and CDR2 (germline): MNHEY, SVGAGI. With V trimmed by 7 bases and J by 0 bases, 4 bases remained unmatched. This CDR3 is CASKRTSDSYNEQFF. CDR3 coding DNA: TGTGCCAGCAAGAGGACTAGCGACTCCTACAATGAGCAGTTCTTC.

The chain is built from TRBV28 and TRBJ2-7; the match to TRBD2 covers 8 bases. Germline lookup yields CDR1 MDHEN and CDR2 SYDVKM. V was pared by 0 bases and J by 1 base, with 5 bases of the junction left unmatched. The CDR3 has 16 residues. CDR3 amino acids: CASSLWSGRASYEQYF. DNA for the CDR3: TGTGCCAGCAGTTTATGGAGCGGGAGAGCTTCCTACGAGCAGTACTTC.